These 8 T cell receptor beta chains came from one sample sequenced in a study of shared clonotypes between healthy human individuals. The method was immunoSEQ multiplex PCR; TCRdb's version includes in-frame clones alone and lacks a portion of them. The sample includes approximately 980,000 clones, 70% to 85% of them seen just once. Input material: memory CD4+ T cells sorted from blood. Noted subset: CD45RA-negative fraction. The receptors come from a man younger than 30 in good health.

The sample holds one count of this clone. V usage is TRBV6-1 and J usage is TRBJ1-2; D is ambiguous. The germline V gene encodes CDR1 MNHNS and CDR2 SASEGT. This CDR3 spans 10 amino acids. V was cut by 5 bases and J by 7 bases, with 5 bases left in between. The CDR3 spells CASSLGGYTF. The CDR3 DNA reads as TGTGCCAGCAGTTTGGGTGGCTACACCTTC.

The V call is TRBV11-3, the J call TRBJ1-1; D remains ambiguous. V lost 6 bases and J 1 base, leaving 9 bases between the germline ends. Germline V gene sequence: CDR1 SGHNT, CDR2 YENEEA. The CDR3 length is 13 residues. The CDR3 nucleotides are TGTGCCAGCAGGGCGTCAGGGAACACTGAAGCTTTCTTT. Translating it yields CASRASGNTEAFF. Full variable domain (outside the CDR3, taken from reference TRBV11-3 and TRBJ1-1): EAGVVQSPRYKIIEKKQPVAFWCNPISGHNTLYWYLQNLGQGPELLIRYENEEAVDDSQLPKDRFSAERLKGVDSTLKIQPAELGDSAVYLCASRASGNTEAFFGQGTRLTVV.

The chain recombines TRBV19 with TRBJ2-5; 8 positions match TRBD2. This CDR3 has 15 residues. The J segment lost 2 bases and the V segment lost 4 bases, leaving 6 bases of the junction unmatched. The germline V gene encodes CDR1 LNHDA and CDR2 SQIVND (reference sequence). The CDR3 DNA reads as TGTGCCAGTAGTACTTCGGGGGGGTGGCAAGAGACCCAGTACTTC. It is translated as CASSTSGGWQETQYF.

The genes are TRBV9 and TRBJ2-7; no clear D. V lost 4 bases and J 3 bases, leaving 20 bases between the germline ends. This CDR3 contains 16 residues. Germline assignment: CDR1 SGDLS and CDR2 YYNGEE. The CDR3 here is CASSPHRASLLYEQYF. In DNA, the CDR3 is TGTGCCAGCAGCCCCCACCGGGCAAGCCTTCTCTACGAGCAGTACTTC.

On this clone: The sample holds other DNA sequences that translate to the same CDR3. The rearrangement links TRBV18 to TRBJ1-3, with D possibly matching TRBD1 (6 bases). Germline values: CDR1 KGHSH, CDR2 LQKENI. This CDR3 comprises 15 residues. V was shortened by 0 bases and J by 0 bases, with 6 bases between the two germline ends. The CDR3 loop reads CASSPPQGSGNTIYF. In DNA form, the CDR3 reads TGTGCCAGCTCACCACCACAGGGCTCTGGAAACACCATATATTTT.

The rearrangement links TRBV19 to TRBJ2-7; TRBD2 aligns across 8 bases. Germline V gene lookup returns CDR1 LNHDA and CDR2 SQIVND (reference sequence). The V segment lost 4 bases and the J segment 0 bases; nucleotides outside the gene matches: 8. The CDR3 is made up of 16 amino acids. CDR3 amino acids: CASSTRLAMSSYEQYF. Here the CDR3 DNA reads TGTGCCAGTAGTACTCGACTAGCGATGAGCTCCTACGAGCAGTACTTC.

V gene TRBV4-1 combines with J gene TRBJ2-2; tentatively, D is TRBD1 or TRBD2 (5 bases each). Deletions cut 2 bases from V and 0 bases from J, with 13 bases between. The germline V gene has CDR1 MGHRA and CDR2 YSYEKL. There are 17 residues in the CDR3. CDR3 coding DNA: TGCGCCAGCAGCCAAATCAGGCGAGGGGCGAACACCGGGGAGCTGTTTTTT. The encoded protein is CASSQIRRGANTGELFF.

V and J are TRBV10-3 and TRBJ2-1, with 8 bases identical to TRBD2. The germline CDR1 and CDR2 sequences are ENHRY and SYGVKD. Germline trimming cut 6 bases from V and 16 bases from J; bases unmatched to any gene: 11. This CDR3 contains 12 residues. Here the CDR3 reads CAISQLAEPVFF. The CDR3 bases are TGTGCCATCAGCCAACTAGCGGAGCCCGTTTTCTTC.